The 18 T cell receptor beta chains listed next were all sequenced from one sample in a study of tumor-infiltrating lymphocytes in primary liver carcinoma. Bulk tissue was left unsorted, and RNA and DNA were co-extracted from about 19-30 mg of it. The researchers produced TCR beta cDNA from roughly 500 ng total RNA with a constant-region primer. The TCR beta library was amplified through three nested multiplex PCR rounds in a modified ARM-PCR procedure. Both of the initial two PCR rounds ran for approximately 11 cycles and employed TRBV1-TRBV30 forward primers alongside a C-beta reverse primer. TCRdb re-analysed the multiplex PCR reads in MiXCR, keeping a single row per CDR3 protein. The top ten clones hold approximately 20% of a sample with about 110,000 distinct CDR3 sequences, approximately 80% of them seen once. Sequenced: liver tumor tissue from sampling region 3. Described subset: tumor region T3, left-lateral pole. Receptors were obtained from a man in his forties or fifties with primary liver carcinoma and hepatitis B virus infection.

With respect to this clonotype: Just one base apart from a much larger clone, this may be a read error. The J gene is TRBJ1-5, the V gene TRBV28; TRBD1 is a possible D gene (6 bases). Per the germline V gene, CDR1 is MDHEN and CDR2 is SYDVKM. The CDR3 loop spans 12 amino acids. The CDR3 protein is CVSSSRGQPQHF. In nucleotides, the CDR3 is TGTGTCAGCAGTTCCAGGGGTCAGCCCCAGCATTTT. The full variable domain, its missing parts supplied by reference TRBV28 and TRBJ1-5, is DVKVTQSSRYLVKRTGEKVFLECVQDMDHENMFWYRQDPGLGLRLIYFSYDVKMKEKGDIPEGYSVSREKKERFSLILESASTNQTSMYLCVSSSRGQPQHFGDGTRLSIL.

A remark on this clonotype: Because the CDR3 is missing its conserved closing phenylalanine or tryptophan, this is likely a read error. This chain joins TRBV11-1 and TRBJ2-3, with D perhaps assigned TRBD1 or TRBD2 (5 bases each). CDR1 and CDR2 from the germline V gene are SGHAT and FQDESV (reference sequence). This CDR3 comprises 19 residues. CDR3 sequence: CTRSYGGSSVGARTDTQYI. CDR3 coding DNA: TGTACCAGAAGCTATGGGGGAAGCTCTGTTGGAGCCCGCACAGATACGCAGTATATT.

CDR3 sequence reads: CACIPPERGGYNEQFF. The DNA for the CDR3 is TGTGCCTGCATCCCCCCGGAGCGAGGGGGCTATAATGAGCAGTTCTTC. The rearrangement joins TRBV28 to TRBJ2-1, with TRBD1 matching over 7 bases. Trimming at V came to 11 bases and at J to 7 bases, leaving 20 bases not matched to a gene. CDR3 length: 16 amino acids. The germline V gene encodes CDR1 MDHEN and CDR2 SYDVKM.

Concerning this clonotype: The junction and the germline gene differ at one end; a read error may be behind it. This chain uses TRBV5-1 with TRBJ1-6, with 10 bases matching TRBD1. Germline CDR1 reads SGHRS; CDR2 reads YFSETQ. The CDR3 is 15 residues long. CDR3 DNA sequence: TGTGCCAGCAGCTTGGGGACAGGGGAAAGTTCACCCCTCCACTTT. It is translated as CASSLGTGESSPLHF.

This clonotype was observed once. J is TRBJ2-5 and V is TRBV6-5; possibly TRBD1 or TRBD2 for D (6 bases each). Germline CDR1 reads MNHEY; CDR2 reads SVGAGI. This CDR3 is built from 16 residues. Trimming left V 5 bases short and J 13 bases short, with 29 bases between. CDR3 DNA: TGTGCCAGCAGTCCTCCCGGGGGCGGACCGAAGGAGACTCGGTACTTC. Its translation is CASSPPGGGPKETRYF.

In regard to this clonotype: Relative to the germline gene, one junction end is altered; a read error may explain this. This CDR3 reads CIVTEGQTGQPQHF. Written as DNA, the CDR3 is TGTATCGTCACCGAAGGACAAACCGGTCAGCCCCAGCACTTT. The chain is built from TRBV29-1 and TRBJ1-5; a possible D gene is TRBD1 (5 bases). The CDR3 sequence is 14 residues long. The germline V gene encodes CDR1 SQVTM and CDR2 ANQGSEA.

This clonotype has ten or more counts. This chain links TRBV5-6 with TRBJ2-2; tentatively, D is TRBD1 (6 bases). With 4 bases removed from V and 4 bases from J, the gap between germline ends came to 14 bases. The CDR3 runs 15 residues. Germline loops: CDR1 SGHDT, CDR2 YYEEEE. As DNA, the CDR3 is TGTGCCAGCAGCCTGCGGACAGTCAGCACCGGGGAGCTGTTTTTT. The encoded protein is CASSLRTVSTGELFF.

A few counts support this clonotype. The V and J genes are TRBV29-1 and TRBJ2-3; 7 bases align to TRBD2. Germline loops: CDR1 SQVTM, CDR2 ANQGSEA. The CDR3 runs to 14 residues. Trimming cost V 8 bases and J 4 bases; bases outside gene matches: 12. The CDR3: CSSGAGAGSDTQYF. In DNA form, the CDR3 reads TGCAGCTCCGGGGCGGGAGCCGGCTCAGATACGCAGTATTTT.

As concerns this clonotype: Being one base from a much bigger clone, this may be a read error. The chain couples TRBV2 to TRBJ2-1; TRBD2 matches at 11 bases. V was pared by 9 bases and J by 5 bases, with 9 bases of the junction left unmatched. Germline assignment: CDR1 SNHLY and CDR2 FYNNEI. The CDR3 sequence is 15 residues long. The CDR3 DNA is TGTGCCAGGAGGTCCCGACTAGCGGGAAACAATGAGCAGTTCTTC. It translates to CARRSRLAGNNEQFF. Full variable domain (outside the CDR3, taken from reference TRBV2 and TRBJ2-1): EPEVTQTPSHQVTQMGQEVILRCVPISNHLYFYWYRQILGQKVEFLVSFYNNEISEKSEIFDDQFSVERPDGSNFTLKIRSTKLEDSAMYFCARRSRLAGNNEQFFGPGTRLTVL.

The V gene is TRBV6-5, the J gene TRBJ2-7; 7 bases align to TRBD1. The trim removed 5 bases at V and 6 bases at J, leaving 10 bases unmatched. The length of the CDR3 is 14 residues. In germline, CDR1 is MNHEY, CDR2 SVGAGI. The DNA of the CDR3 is TGTGCCAGCAGTGATCGAGGGGGCGGGTGCGAGCAGTACTTC. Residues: CASSDRGGGCEQYF.

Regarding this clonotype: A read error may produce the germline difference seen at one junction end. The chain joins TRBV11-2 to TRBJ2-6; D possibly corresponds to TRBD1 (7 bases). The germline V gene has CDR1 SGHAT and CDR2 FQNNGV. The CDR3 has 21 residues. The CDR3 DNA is TGTGCCATCAGCATGGGGGGAAACAGGGGCATTTCCCTCTCTGGGGCCAACCTCCTGACTTTC. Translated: CAISMGGNRGISLSGANLLTF.

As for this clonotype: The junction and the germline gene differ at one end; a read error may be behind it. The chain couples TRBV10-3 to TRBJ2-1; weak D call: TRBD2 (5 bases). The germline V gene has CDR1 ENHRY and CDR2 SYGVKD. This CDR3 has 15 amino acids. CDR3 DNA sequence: TGTGCCATCAGTGTTAGGGAGCCCATCCAATGGGAGCAGTCCTTC. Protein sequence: CAISVREPIQWEQSF.

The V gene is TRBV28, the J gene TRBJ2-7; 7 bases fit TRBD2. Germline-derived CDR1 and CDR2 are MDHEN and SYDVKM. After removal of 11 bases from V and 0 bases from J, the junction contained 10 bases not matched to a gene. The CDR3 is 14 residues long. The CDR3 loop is CAVLRAGISYEQYF. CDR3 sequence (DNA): TGTGCCGTCCTACGAGCGGGAATCTCCTACGAGCAGTACTTC.

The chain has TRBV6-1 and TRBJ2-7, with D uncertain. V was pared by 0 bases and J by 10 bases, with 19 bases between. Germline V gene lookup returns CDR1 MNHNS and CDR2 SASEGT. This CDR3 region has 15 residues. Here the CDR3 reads CASSEAVRSSYEQYF. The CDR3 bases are TGTGCCAGCAGTGAAGCAGTTAGGAGCTCCTATGAACAGTACTTC.

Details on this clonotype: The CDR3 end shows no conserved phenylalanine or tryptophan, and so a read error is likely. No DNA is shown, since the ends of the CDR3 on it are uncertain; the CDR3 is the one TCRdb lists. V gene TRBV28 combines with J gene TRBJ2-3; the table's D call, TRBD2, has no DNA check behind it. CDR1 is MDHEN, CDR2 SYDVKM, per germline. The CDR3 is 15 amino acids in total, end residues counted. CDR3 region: CASSFLAGYTDTLYS.

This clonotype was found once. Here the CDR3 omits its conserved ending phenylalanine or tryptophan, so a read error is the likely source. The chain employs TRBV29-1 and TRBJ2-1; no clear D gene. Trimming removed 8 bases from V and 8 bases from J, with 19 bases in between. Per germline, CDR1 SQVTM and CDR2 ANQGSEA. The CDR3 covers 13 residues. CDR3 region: CSILVSSGHEQFY. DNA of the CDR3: TGCAGCATTCTGGTATCGTCCGGGCATGAGCAGTTCTAC.

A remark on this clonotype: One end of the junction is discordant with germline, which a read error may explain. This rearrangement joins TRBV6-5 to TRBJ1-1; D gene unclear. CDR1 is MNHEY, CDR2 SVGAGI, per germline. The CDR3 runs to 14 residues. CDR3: CTSSSRERVTEAFF. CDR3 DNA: TGTACCAGCAGTTCGCGGGAGAGGGTCACTGAAGCTTTCTTT.

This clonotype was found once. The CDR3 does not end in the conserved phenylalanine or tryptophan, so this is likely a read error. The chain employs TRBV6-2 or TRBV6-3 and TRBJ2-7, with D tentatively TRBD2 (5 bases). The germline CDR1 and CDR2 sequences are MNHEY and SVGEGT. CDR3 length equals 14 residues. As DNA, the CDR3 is TGTGCCAGCTGTCTCTGGGCGGGTCCCTACGAACAGTACATC. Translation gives CASCLWAGPYEQYI.